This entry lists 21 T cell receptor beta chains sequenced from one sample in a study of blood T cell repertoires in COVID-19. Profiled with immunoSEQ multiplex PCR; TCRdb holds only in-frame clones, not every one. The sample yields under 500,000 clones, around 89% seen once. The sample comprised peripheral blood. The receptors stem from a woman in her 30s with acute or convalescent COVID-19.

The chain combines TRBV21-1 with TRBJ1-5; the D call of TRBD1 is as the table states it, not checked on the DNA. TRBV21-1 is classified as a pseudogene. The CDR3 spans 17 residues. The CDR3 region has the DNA TGTGCCAGCAGCTCTAAGAGACAGGGAATTTACAGTCAGCCCCAGCATTTT. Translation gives CASSSKRQGIYSQPQHF.

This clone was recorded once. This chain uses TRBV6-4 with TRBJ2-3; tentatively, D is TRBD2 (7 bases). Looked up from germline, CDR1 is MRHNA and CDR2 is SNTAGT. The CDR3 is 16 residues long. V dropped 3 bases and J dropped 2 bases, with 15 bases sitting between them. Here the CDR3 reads CASSDSGAGDTDTQYF. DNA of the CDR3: TGTGCCAGCAGTGATTCGGGGGCGGGGGACACAGATACGCAGTATTTT.

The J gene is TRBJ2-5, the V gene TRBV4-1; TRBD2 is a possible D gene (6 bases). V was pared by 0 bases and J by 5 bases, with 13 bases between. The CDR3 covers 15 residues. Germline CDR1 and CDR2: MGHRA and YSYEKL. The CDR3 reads CASSQDGRPRETQYF. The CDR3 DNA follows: TGCGCCAGCAGCCAAGATGGGAGGCCGCGGGAGACCCAGTACTTC.

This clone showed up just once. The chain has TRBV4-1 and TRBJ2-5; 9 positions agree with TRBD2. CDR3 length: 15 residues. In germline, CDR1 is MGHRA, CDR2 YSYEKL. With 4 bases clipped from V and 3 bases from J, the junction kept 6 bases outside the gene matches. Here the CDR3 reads CASSRFSGGEETQYF. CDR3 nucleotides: TGCGCCAGCAGCCGATTTAGCGGGGGTGAAGAGACCCAGTACTTC.

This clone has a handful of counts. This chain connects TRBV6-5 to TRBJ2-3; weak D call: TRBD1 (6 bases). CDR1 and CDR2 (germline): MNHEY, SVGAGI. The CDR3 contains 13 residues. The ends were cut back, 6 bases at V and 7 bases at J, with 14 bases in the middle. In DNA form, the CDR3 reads TGTGCCAGCAGATTCGGGACATTCAATACGCAGTATTTT. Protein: CASRFGTFNTQYF.

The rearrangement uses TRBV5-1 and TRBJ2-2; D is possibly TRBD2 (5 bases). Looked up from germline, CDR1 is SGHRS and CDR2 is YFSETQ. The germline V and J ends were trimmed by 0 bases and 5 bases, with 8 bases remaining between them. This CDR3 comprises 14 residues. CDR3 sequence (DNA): TGCGCCAGCAGCTTGGTACCGGGAACCGGGGAGCTGTTTTTT. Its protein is CASSLVPGTGELFF.

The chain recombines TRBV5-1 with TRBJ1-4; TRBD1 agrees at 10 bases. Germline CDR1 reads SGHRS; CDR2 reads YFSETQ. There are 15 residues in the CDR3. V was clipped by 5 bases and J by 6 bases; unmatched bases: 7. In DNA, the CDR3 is TGCGCCAGCAGGCGCACCGGGACAGGGGATGAAAAACTGTTTTTT. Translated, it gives CASRRTGTGDEKLFF.

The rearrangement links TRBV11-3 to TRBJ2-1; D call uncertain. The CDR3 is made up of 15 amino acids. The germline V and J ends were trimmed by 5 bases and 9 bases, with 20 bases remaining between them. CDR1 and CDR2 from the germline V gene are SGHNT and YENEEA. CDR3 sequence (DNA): TGTGCCAGCAGCGTCGGGTTAGTGTCTTCCCTTGAGCAGTTCTTC. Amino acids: CASSVGLVSSLEQFF.

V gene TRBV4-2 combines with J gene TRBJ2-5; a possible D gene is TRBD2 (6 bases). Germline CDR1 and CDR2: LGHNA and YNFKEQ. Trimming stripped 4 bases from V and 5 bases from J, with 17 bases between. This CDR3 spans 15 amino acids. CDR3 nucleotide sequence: TGTGCCAGCAGCCTGTTCGGGGGTCTGGATGAGACCCAGTACTTC. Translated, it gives CASSLFGGLDETQYF.

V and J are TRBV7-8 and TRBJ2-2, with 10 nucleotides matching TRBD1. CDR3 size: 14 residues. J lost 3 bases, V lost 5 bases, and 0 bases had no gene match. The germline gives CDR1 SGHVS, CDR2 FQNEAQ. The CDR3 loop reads CASSGTGDTGELFF. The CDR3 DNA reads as TGTGCCAGCAGCGGGACAGGGGACACCGGGGAGCTGTTTTTT.

This CDR3 is CASSQEPTGLATDTQYF. The DNA of the CDR3 is TGTGCCAGCAGCCAAGAGCCTACGGGACTAGCGACAGATACGCAGTATTTT. This sequence joins TRBV2 and TRBJ2-3; 10 nucleotides line up with TRBD2. Germline V gene data show CDR1 as SNHLY and CDR2 as FYNNEI. The CDR3 sequence is 17 residues long. Trimming took 6 bases from V and 3 from J; bases not matched to a gene: 12.

The CDR3 region is CAWSVRAGTRNQPQHF. The CDR3 DNA is TGTGCCTGGAGTGTACGGGCCGGGACTCGCAATCAGCCCCAGCATTTT. The J gene is TRBJ1-5, the V gene TRBV30; a possible D gene is TRBD1 (5 bases). Per the germline V gene, CDR1 is GTSNPN and CDR2 is SVGIG (reference sequence). Deletions cut 0 bases from V and 2 bases from J, with 14 bases between. The CDR3 covers 16 residues.

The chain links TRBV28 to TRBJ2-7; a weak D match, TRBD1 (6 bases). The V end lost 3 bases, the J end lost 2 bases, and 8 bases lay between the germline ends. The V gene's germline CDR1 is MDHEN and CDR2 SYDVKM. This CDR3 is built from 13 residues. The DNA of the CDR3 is TGTGCCAGCAGTTTGGACAGCACCTACGAGCAGTACTTC. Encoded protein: CASSLDSTYEQYF.

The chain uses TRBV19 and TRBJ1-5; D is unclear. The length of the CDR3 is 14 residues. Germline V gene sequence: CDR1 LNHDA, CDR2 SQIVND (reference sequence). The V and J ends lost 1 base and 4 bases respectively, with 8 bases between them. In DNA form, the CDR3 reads TGTGCCAGTAGTATAGTAAGCAGGAATCAGCCCCAGCATTTT. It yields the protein CASSIVSRNQPQHF.

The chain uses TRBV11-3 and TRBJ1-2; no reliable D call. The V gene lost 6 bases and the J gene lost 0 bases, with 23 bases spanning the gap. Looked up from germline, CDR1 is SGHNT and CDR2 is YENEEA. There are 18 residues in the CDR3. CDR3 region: CASRPPPPGILANYGYTF. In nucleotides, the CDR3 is TGTGCCAGCAGACCCCCTCCCCCGGGGATCCTAGCTAACTATGGCTACACCTTC.

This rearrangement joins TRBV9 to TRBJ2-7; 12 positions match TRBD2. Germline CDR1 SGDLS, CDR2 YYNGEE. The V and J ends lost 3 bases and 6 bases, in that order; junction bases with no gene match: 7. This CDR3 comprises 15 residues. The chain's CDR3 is CASSASSGGASEQYF. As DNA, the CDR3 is TGTGCCAGCAGCGCTTCTAGCGGGGGGGCCTCCGAGCAGTACTTC.

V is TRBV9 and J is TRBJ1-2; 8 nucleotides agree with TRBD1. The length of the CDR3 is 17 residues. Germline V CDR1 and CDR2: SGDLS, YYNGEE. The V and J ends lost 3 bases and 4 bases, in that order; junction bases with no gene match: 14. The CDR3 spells CASSAHSGQAIPYGYTF. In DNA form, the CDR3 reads TGTGCCAGCAGCGCCCACTCGGGACAGGCCATTCCCTATGGCTACACCTTC. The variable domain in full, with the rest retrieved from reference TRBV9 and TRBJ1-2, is DSGVTQTPKHLITATGQRVTLRCSPRSGDLSVYWYQQSLDQGLQFLIQYYNGEERAKGNILERFSAQQFPDLHSELNLSSLELGDSALYFCASSAHSGQAIPYGYTFGSGTRLTVV.

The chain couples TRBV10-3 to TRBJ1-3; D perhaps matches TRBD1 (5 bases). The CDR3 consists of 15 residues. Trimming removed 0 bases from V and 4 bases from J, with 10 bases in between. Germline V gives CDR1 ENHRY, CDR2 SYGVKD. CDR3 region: CAISESSGWGNTIYF. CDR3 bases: TGTGCCATCAGTGAGTCGTCAGGGTGGGGAAACACCATATATTTT.

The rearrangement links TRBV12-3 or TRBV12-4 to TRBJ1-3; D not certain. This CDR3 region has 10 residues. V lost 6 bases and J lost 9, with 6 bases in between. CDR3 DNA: TGTGCCAGCAGCCCCGGCACCATATATTTT. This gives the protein CASSPGTIYF.

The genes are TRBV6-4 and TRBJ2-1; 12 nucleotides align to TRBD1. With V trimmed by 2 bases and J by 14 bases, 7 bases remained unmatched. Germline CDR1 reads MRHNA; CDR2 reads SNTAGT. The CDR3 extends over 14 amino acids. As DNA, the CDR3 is TGTGCCAGCAGTGACACCGGGACAGGGGGCCCCAAGTTCTTC. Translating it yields CASSDTGTGGPKFF.

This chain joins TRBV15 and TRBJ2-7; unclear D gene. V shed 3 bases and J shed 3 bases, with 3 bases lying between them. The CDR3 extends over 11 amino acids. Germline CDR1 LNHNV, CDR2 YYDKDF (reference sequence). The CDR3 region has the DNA TGTGCCACCAGCAGCAACTACGAGCAGTACTTC. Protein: CATSSNYEQYF.